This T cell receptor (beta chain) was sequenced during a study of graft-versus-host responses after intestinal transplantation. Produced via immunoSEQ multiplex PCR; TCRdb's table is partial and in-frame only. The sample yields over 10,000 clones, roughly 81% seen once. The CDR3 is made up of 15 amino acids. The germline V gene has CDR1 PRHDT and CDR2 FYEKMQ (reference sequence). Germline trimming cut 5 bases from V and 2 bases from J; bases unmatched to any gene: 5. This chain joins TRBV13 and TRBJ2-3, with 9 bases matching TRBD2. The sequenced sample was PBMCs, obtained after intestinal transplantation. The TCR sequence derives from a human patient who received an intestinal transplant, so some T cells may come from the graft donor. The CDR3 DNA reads TGTGCCAGCAGCCCTAGCGGGGCGAACACAGATACGCAGTATTTT. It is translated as CASSPSGANTDTQYF.